This T cell receptor beta chain appears in the sequencing data of a study of blood T cell repertoires in COVID-19. Participants were aged roughly 18 to 90 years from about 25 US areas. Only in-frame clones appear in the TCRdb table, and some are missing; sequencing was by immunoSEQ multiplex PCR. Of under 300,000 clones listed, around 89% were seen once; the top ten hold roughly 10%. The J segment lost 0 bases and the V segment lost 5 bases, leaving 10 bases of the junction unmatched. Germline V gene lookup returns CDR1 MNHNY and CDR2 SVGAGI (reference sequence). The CDR3 is made up of 16 amino acids.

This TCR derives from a man aged 40-49 years who had recovered from COVID-19. The specimen sequenced was PBMCs or T cells enriched from blood (not recorded which). The chain couples TRBV6-6 to TRBJ2-7, with TRBD1 matching 7 bases. DNA for the CDR3: TGTGCCAGCAGTAAGCCCTCGGGACAGTCCTCCTACGAGCAGTACTTC. Its protein product is CASSKPSGQSSYEQYF.